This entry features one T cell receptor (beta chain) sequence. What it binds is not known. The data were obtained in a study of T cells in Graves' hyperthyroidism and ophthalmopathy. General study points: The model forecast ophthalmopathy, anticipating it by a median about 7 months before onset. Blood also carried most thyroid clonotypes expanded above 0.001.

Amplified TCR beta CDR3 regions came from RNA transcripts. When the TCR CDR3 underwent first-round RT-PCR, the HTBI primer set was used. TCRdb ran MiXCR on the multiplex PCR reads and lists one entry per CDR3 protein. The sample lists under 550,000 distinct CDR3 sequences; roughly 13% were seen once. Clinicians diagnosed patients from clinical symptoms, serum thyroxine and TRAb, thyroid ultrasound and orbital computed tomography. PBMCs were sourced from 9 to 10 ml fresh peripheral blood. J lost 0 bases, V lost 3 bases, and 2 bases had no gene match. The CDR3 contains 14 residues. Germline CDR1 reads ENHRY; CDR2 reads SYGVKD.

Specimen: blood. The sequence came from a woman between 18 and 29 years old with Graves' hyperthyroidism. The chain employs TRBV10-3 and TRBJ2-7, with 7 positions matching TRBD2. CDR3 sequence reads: CAISEGGSSYEQYF. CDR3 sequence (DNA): TGTGCCATCAGTGAAGGCGGGAGCTCCTACGAGCAGTACTTC.